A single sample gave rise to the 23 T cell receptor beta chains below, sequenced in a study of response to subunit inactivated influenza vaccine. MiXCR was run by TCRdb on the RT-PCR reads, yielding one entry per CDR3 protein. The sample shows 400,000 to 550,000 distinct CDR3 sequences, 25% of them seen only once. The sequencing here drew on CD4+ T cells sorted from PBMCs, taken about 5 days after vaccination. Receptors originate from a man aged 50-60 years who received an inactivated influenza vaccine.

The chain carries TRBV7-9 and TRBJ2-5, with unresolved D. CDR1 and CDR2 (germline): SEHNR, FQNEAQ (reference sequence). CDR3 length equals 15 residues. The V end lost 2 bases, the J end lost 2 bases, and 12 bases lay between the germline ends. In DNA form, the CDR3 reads TGTGCCAGCAGCTTAAGTGGGGTTTTACAAGAGACCCAGTACTTC. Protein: CASSLSGVLQETQYF. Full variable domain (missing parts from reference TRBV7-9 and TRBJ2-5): DTGVSQNPRHKITKRGQNVTFRCDPISEHNRLYWYRQTLGQGPEFLTYFQNEAQLEKSRLLSDRFSAERPKGSFSTLEIQRTEQGDSAMYLCASSLSGVLQETQYFGPGTRLLVL.

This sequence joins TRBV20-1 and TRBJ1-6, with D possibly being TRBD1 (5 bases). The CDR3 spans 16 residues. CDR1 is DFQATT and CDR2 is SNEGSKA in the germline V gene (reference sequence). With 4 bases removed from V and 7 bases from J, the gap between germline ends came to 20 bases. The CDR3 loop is CSATRFMAGLNSPLHF. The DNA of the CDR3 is TGCAGTGCTACTCGATTTATGGCAGGGTTGAATTCACCCCTCCACTTT.

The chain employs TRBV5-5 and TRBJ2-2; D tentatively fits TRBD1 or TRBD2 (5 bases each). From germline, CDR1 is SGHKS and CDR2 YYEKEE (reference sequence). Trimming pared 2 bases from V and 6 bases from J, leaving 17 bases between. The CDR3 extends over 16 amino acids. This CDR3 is CASSFRLPRDAGELFF. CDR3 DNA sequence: TGTGCCAGCAGCTTCAGGCTCCCCAGGGACGCCGGGGAGCTGTTTTTT. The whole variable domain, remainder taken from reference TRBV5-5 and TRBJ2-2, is DAGVTQSPTHLIKTRGQQVTLRCSPISGHKSVSWYQQVLGQGPQFIFQYYEKEERGRGNFPDRFSARQFPNYSSELNVNALLLGDSALYLCASSFRLPRDAGELFFGEGSRLTVL.

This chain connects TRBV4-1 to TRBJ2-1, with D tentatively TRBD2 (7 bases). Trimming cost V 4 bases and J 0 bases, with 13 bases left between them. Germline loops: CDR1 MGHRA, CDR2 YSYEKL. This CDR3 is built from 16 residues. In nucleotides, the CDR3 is TGCGCCAGCAGCCGCCTTAGGGGGGGCTCCTACAATGAGCAGTTCTTC. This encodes CASSRLRGGSYNEQFF.

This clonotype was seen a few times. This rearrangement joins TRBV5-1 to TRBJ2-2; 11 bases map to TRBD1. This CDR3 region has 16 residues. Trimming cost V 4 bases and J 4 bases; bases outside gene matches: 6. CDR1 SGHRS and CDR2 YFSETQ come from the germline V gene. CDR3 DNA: TGCGCCAGCAGCCCACCCGGGACAGGGGGCACCGGGGAGCTGTTTTTT. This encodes CASSPPGTGGTGELFF.

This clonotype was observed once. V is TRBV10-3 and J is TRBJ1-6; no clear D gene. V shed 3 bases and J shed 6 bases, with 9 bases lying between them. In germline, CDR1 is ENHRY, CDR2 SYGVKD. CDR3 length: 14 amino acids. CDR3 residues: CAISERESNSPLHF. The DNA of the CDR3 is TGTGCCATCAGTGAAAGGGAGAGTAATTCACCCCTCCACTTT.

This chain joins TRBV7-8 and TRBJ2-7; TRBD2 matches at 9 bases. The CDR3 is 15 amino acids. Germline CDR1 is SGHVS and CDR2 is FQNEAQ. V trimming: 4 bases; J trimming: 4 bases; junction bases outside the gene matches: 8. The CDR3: CASSSLAGTTYEQYF. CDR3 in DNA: TGTGCCAGCAGCTCTCTAGCGGGAACTACTTACGAGCAGTACTTC.

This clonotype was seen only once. The CDR3 protein is CASSQGGYSNQPQHF. CDR3 nucleotides: TGTGCCAGCAGCCAAGGAGGTTATAGCAATCAGCCCCAGCATTTT. J is TRBJ1-5 and V is TRBV3-1, with D unclear. The CDR3 sequence is 15 residues long. CDR1 and CDR2 from the germline V gene are LGHDT and YNNKEL (reference sequence). V was clipped by 1 base and J by 0 bases, with 7 bases between them. The full variable domain, rest sourced from reference TRBV3-1 and TRBJ1-5, is DTAVSQTPKYLVTQMGNDKSIKCEQNLGHDTMYWYKQDSKKFLKIMFSYNNKELIINETVPNRFSPKSPDKAHLNLHINSLELGDSAVYFCASSQGGYSNQPQHFGDGTRLSIL.

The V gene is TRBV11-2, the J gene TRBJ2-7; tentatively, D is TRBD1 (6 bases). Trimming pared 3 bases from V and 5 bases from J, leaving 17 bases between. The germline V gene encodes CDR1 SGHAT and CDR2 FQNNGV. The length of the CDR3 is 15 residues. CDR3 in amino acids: CASSLGQGKFNEQYF. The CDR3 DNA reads TGTGCCAGCAGCTTGGGCCAGGGGAAATTCAACGAGCAGTACTTC.

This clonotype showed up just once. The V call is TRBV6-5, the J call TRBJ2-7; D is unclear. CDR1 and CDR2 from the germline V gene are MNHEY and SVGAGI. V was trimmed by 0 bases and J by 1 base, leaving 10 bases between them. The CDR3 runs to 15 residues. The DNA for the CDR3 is TGTGCCAGCAGTTACTCCCCGGTTGGGTCCTACGAGCAGTACTTC. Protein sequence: CASSYSPVGSYEQYF.

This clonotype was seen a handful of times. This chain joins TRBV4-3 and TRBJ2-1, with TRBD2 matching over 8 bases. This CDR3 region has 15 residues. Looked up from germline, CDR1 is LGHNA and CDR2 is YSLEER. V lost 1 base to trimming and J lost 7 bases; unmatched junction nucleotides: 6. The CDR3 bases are TGCGCCAGCAGCCAAGTGGAGCGGGAGAGTAATGAGCAGTTCTTC. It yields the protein CASSQVERESNEQFF.

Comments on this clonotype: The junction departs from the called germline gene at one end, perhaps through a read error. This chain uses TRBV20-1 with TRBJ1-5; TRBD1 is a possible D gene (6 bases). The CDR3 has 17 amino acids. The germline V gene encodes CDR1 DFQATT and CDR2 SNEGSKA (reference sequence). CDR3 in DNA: TGCAGTGCCAGAGGGCCCGCACAGGGCGGAAGCAATCAGCCCCAGCATTTT. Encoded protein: CSARGPAQGGSNQPQHF.

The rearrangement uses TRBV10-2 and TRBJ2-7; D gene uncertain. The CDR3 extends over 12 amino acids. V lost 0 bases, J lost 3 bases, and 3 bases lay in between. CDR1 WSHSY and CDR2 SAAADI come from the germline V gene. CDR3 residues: CASSESFYEQYF. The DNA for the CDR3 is TGCGCCAGCAGTGAGTCCTTCTACGAGCAGTACTTC.

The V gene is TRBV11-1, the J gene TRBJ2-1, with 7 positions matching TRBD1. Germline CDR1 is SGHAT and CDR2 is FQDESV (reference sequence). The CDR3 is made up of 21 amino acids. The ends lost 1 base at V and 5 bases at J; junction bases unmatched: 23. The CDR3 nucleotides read TGTGCCAGCAGCTTAGGTCGCATTATGGGACAGCAACGGGACGCACACAATGAGCAGTTCTTC. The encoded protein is CASSLGRIMGQQRDAHNEQFF.

Here the CDR3 reads CASNPTGHRIAETQYF. DNA for the CDR3: TGTGCCAGCAACCCAACGGGACACCGGATCGCAGAGACCCAGTACTTC. The rearrangement joins TRBV3-1 to TRBJ2-5, with a weak D call TRBD1 (6 bases). This CDR3 has 16 residues. Germline V gene sequence: CDR1 LGHDT, CDR2 YNNKEL (reference sequence). V was trimmed by 7 bases and J by 4 bases, leaving 22 bases between them.

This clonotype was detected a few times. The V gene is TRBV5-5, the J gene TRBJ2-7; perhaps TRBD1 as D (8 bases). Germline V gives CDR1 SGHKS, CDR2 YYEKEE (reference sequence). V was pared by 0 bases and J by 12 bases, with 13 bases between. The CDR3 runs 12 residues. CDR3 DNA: TGTGCCAGCAGCTTGGGCGGGGGACAGGCGTACTTC. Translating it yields CASSLGGGQAYF. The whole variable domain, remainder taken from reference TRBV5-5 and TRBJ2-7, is DAGVTQSPTHLIKTRGQQVTLRCSPISGHKSVSWYQQVLGQGPQFIFQYYEKEERGRGNFPDRFSARQFPNYSSELNVNALLLGDSALYLCASSLGGGQAYFGPGTRLTVT.

The CDR3 bases are TGTGCCAGCAGCTTAGAAGCGGGGGTCCACAATGAGCAGTTCTTC. As protein: CASSLEAGVHNEQFF. The V gene is TRBV11-3, the J gene TRBJ2-1, with 8 bases lining up with TRBD2. CDR1 is SGHNT, CDR2 YENEEA, per germline. Germline trimming cut 0 bases from V and 5 bases from J; bases unmatched to any gene: 3. The CDR3 runs 15 residues.

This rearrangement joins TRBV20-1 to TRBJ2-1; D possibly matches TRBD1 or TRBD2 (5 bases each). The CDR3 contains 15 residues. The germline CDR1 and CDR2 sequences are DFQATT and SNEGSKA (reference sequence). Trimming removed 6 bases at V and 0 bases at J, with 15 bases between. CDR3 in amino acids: CSAPPRGASYNEQFF. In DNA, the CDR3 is TGCAGTGCCCCTCCCAGAGGGGCCTCCTACAATGAGCAGTTCTTC.

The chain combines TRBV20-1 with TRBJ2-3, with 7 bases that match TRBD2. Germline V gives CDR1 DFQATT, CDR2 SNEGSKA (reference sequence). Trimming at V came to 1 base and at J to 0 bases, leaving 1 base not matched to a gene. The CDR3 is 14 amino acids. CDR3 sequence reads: CSARGGGSTDTQYF. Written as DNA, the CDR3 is TGCAGTGCTAGAGGGGGGGGAAGCACAGATACGCAGTATTTT.

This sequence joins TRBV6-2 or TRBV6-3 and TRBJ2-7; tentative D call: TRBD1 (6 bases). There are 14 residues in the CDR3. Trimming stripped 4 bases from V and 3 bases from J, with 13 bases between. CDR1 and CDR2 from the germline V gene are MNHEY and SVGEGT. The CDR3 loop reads CASSFGQRFYEQYF. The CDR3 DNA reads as TGTGCCAGCAGTTTTGGACAGAGGTTCTACGAGCAGTACTTC.

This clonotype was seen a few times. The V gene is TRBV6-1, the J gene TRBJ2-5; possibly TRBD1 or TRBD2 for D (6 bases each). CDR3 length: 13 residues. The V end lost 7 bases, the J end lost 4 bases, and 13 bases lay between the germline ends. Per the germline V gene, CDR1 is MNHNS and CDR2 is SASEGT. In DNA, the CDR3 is TGTGCCAGCACCAAGCCGGGGGCAGAGACCCAGTACTTC. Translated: CASTKPGAETQYF.

The CDR3 bases are TGCAGTGCTAGAGATCCGAGGGGAAATTCACCCCTCCACTTT. Translation: CSARDPRGNSPLHF. The chain employs TRBV20-1 and TRBJ1-6; D is perhaps TRBD1 (5 bases). The V end was cut by 0 bases, the J end by 7 bases, with 10 bases between. Germline lookup yields CDR1 DFQATT and CDR2 SNEGSKA (reference sequence). The CDR3 contains 14 residues.

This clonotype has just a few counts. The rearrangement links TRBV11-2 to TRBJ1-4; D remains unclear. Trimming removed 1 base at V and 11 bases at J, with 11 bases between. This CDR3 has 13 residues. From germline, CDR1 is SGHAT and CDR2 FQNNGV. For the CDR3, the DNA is TGTGCCAGCAGCTTAGGATTACAAGACAAACTGTTTTTT. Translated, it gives CASSLGLQDKLFF.